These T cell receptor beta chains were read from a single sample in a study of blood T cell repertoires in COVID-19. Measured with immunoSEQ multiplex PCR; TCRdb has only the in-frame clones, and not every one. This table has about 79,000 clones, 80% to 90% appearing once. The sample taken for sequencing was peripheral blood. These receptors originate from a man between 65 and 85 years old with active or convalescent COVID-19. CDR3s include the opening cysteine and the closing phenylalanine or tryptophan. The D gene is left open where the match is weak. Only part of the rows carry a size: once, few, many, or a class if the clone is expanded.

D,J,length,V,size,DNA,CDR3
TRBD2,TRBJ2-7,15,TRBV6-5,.,TGTGCCAGCAGTCCCGGGTTAGCGGGTTACTACGAGCAGTACTTC,CASSPGLAGYYEQYF
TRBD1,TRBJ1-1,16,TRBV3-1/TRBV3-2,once,TGTGCCAGCAGCCAAGGGGAATGGACAGGGAACACTGAAGCTTTCTTT,CASSQGEWTGNTEAFF
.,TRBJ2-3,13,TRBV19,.,TGTGCCAGTAGTATATCGGCGGGGAATACGCAGTATTTT,CASSISAGNTQYF
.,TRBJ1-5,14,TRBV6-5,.,TGTGCCAGCAGATCAGACGGGAGCAATCAGCCCCAGCATTTT,CASRSDGSNQPQHF
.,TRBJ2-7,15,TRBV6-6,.,TGTGCCAGCAGTTACGGAGTGCCCCTCTCCTACGAGCAGTACTTC,CASSYGVPLSYEQYF
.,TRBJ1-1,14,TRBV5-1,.,TGCGCCAGCAGCCGGGGACACCCGAACACTGAAGCTTTCTTT,CASSRGHPNTEAFF
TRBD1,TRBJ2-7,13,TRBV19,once,TGTGCCAGTAGAAGGACAGGGGGCGGCGAGCAGTACTTC,CASRRTGGGEQYF
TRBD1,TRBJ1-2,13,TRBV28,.,TGTGCCAGCAGTTATACCGGGACAGACGGCTACACCTTC,CASSYTGTDGYTF
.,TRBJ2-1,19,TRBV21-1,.,TGTGCCAGCAGCAAAGCACGGGGGCCTCCGGGACTAGCCTACAATGAGCAGTTCTTC,CASSKARGPPGLAYNEQFF
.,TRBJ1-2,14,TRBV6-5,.,TGTGCCAGCAAAAAACAGGGTATCTCCTATGGCTACACCTTC,CASKKQGISYGYTF
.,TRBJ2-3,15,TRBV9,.,TGTGCCAGCAGCGTAGCTCCGGGAGTAACAGATACGCAGTATTTT,CASSVAPGVTDTQYF
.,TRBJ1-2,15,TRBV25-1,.,TGTGCCAGCAGTGACCCACAGGGAGCAAACTATGGCTACACCTTC,CASSDPQGANYGYTF
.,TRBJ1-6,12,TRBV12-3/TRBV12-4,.,TGTGCCAGCAGTACTACAAGTTCACCCCTCCACTTT,CASSTTSSPLHF
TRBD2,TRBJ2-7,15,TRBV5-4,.,TGTGCCAGCAGCACCTTAGCGGGAGGGCTTGCCGAGCAGTACTTC,CASSTLAGGLAEQYF
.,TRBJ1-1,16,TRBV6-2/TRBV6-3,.,TGTGCCAGCAGTTACCCCCGCGAGGCGGTTCGTACTGAAGCTTTCTTT,CASSYPREAVRTEAFF
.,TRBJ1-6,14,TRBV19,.,TGTGCCAGTAGCCGGTTCTCCTATAATTCACCCCTCCACTTT,CASSRFSYNSPLHF
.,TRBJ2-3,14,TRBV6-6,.,TGTGCCAGCAGCAAGGGGTCTAGCACAGATACGCAGTATTTT,CASSKGSSTDTQYF
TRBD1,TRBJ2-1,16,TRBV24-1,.,TGTGCCACCAGTGAAACGGACAGGGATCCCTACAATGAGCAGTTCTTC,CATSETDRDPYNEQFF
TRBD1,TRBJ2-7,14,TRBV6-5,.,TGTGCCAGCAGGTCCACAGGGGGCGCGTACGAGCAGTACTTC,CASRSTGGAYEQYF
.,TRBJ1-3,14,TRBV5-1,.,TGCGCCAGCAGCCCGGAGCGCTCTGGAAACACCATATATTTT,CASSPERSGNTIYF
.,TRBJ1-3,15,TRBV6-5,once,TGTGCCAGCGGGAAACAGGGTCTCTCTGGAAACACCATATATTTT,CASGKQGLSGNTIYF
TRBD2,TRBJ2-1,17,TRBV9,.,TGTGCCAGCAGCGTAGGGGCTAGCGGGAGGTCCTACAATGAGCAGTTCTTC,CASSVGASGRSYNEQFF
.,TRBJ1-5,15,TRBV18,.,TGTGCCAGCTCACCTACGGGGAATAGCAATCAGCCCCAGCATTTT,CASSPTGNSNQPQHF
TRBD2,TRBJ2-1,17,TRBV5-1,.,TGCGCCAGCAGCTTGGGGCTAGCGGGATGGGGTAATAATGAGCAGTTCTTC,CASSLGLAGWGNNEQFF
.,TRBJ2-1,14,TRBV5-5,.,TGTGCCAGCAGCTTGCCTAGCTCCTACAATGAGCAGTTCTTC,CASSLPSSYNEQFF
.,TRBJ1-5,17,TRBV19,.,TGTGCCAGTAGTATTGACTCAATTCTATATAGCAATCAGCCCCAGCATTTT,CASSIDSILYSNQPQHF
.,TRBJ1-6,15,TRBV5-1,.,TGCGCCAGCAGCTTGGGCACTATGCAAAATTCACCCCTCCACTTT,CASSLGTMQNSPLHF
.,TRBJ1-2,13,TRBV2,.,TGTGCCAGCAGTTCCGACAGGTACTATGGCTACACCTTC,CASSSDRYYGYTF